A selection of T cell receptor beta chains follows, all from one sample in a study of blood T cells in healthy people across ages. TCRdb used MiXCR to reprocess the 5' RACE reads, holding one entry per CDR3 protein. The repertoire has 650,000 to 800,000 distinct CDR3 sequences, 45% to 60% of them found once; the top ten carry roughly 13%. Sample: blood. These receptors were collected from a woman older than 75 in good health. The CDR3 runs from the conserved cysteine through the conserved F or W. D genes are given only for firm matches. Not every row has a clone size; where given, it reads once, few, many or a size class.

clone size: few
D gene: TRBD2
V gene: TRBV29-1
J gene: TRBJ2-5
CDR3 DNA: TGCAGCGTCGGGACTAGCGGGGTCCAAGAGACCCAGTACTTC
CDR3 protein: CSVGTSGVQETQYF

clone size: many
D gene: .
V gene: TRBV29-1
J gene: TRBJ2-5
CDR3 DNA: TGCAGCGTTCGACGGATAGGCCCCCAAGAGACCCAGTACTTC
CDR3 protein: CSVRRIGPQETQYF

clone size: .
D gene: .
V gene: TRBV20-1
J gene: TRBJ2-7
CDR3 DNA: TGCAGTGTTAGGGGCGGAGTAAGCGAGCAGTACTTC
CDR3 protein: CSVRGGVSEQYF

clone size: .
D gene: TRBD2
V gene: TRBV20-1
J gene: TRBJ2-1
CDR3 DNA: TGCAGCGCAGTGCCCGACCCCGGGACTAGCGGGGGGAGGGTCTACGAGCAGTTCTTC
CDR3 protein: CSAVPDPGTSGGRVYEQFF

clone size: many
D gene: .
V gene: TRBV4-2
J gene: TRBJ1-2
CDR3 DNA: TGTGCCAGCAGCCAAGATCGGCGGAGCTATGGCTACACCTTC
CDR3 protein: CASSQDRRSYGYTF

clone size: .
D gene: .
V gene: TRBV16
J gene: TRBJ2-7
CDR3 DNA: TGTGCCAGCAGCCAATCGGGCAGGGGCTACGAGCAGTACTTC
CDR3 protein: CASSQSGRGYEQYF

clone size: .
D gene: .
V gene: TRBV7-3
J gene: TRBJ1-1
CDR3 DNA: TGTGCCAGCAGCGACCTCTCGACGGCGAACACTGAAGCTTTCTTT
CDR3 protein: CASSDLSTANTEAFF

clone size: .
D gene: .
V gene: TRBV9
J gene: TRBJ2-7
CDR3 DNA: TGTGCCAGCAGCGTAGGTTCCGGGAGCTCCTACAATGAGCAGTACTTC
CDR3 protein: CASSVGSGSSYNEQYF

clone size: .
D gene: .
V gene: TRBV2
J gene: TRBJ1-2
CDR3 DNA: TGTGCCAGCAGTGAAAGCGGGCAGGGTCCCTATGGCTCCACCTTC
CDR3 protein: CASSESGQGPYGSTF

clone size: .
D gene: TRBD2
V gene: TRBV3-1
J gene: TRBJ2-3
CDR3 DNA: TGTGCCAGCAGCCAAGATCTAGCGGGAGTGGTAGATACGCAGTATTTT
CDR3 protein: CASSQDLAGVVDTQYF

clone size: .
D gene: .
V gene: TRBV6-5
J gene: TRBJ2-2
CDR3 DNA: TGTGCCAGCAAGCTAGGGGAGCTCACCGGGGAGCTGTTTTTT
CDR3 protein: CASKLGELTGELFF

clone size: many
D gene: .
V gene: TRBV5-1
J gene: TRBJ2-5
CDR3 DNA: TGCGCCAGCAGCTTATTCGGGTTCTCGGAGACCCAGTACTTC
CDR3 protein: CASSLFGFSETQYF

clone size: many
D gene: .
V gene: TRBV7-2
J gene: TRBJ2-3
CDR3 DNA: TGTGCCAGCAGCCGAGGAAAGGGTGCAGATACGCAGTATTTT
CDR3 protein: CASSRGKGADTQYF

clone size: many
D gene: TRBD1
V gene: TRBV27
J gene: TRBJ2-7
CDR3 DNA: TGTGCCAGCAGTTTGGACAGGGCCTCCTACGAGCAGTACTTC
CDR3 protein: CASSLDRASYEQYF

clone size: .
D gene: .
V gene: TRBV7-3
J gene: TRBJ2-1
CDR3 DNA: TGTGCCAGCATCCTAAACGTCTGGGGGGCGTTGAAGAATGAGCAGTTCTTC
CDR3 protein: CASILNVWGALKNEQFF

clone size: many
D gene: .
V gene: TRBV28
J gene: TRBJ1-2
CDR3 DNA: TGTGCCAGCAGTTTAGAGGGACATGGCTACACCTTC
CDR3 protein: CASSLEGHGYTF

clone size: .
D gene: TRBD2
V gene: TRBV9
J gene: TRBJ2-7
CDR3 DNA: TGTGCCAGCAGCGTAGGGGGAGGGGATATCGGCGAGCAGTACTTC
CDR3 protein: CASSVGGGDIGEQYF

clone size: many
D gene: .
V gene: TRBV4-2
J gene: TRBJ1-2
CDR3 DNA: TGTGCCAGCAGCCAAGATCGCGCGGGGTTCTATGGCTACACCTTC
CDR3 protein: CASSQDRAGFYGYTF

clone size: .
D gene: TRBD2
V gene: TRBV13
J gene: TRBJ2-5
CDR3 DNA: TGTGCCAGCAGCTTAAACCTAGCGGGAACCCTCTTCAAGCAGTACTTC
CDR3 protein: CASSLNLAGTLFKQYF

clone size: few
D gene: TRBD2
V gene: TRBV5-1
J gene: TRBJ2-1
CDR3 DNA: TGCGCCAGCAAGCCTAGCGGGAATACCTACAATGAGCAGTTCTTC
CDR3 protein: CASKPSGNTYNEQFF

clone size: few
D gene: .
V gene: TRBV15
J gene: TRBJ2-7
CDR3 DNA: TGTGCCACCAGCAGAAACGTGGGCTACGAGCAGTACTTC
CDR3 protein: CATSRNVGYEQYF

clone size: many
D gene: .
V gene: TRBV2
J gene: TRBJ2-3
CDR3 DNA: TGTGCCATCTCCCCCGGACATATCACAGATACGCAGTATTTT
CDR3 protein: CAISPGHITDTQYF

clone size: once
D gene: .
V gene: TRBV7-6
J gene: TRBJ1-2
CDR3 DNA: TGTGCCAGCAGCTCCAAGAGTGGGGGCGGTCGCGATGGCTACACCTTC
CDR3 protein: CASSSKSGGGRDGYTF

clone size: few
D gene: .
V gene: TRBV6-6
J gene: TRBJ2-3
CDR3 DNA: TGTGCCAGCAGTTACTCGAAACTTCGGAGACTCACAGATACGCAGTATTTT
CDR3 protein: CASSYSKLRRLTDTQYF

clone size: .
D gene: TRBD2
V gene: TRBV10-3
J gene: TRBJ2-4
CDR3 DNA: TGTGCCACCGGGACTAGCGGGGAGAGAACCCAGTACTTT
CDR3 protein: CATGTSGERTQYF

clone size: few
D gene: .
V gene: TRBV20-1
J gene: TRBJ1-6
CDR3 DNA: TGCAGTGCCCATGCGGGGACCCCCTATAATTCACCCCTCCACTTT
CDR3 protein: CSAHAGTPYNSPLHF

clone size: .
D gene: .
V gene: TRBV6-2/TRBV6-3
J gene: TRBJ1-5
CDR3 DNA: TGTGCCAGCAGTTTTACGATGAGCAATCAGCCCCAGCATTTT
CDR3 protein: CASSFTMSNQPQHF

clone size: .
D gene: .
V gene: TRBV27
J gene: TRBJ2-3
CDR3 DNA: TGTGCCAGCAGTTTATCTCCAGGGGGGATCACAGATACGCAGTATTTT
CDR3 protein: CASSLSPGGITDTQYF

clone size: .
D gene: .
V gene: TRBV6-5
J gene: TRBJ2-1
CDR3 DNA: TGTGCCAGCAGTTTGAATTTAGCCTCTTCCTACAATGAGCAGTTCTTC
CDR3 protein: CASSLNLASSYNEQFF

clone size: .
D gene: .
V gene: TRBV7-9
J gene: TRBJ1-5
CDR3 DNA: TGTGCCAGCAGCTTAGGGGGGAGAAGCAATCAGCCCCAGCATTTT
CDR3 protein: CASSLGGRSNQPQHF